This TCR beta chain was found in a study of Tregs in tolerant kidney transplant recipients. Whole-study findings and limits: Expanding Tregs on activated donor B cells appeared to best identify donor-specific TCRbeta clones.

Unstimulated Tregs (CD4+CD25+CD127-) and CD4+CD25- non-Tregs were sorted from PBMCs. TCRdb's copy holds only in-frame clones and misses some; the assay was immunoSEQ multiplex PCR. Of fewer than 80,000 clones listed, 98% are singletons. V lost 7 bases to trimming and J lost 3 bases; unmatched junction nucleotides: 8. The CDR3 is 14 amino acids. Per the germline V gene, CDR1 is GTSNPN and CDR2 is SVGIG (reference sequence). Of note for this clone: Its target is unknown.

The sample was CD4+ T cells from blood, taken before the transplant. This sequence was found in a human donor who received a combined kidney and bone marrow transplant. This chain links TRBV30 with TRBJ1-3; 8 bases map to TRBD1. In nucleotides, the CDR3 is TGTGCCTTATCCCGGACAGGGAGTGGAAACACCATATATTTT. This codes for CALSRTGSGNTIYF. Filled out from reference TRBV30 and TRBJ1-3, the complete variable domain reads SQTIHQWPATLVQPVGSPLSLECTVEGTSNPNLYWYRQAAGRGLQLLFYSVGIGQISSEVPQNLSASRPQDRQFILSSKKLLLSDSGFYLCALSRTGSGNTIYFGEGSWLTVV.